This TCR beta chain was documented in a study of T-cell reconstitution after alpha-beta-depleted transplantation in children. Regarding this clonotype: What it recognizes is unknown.

This CDR3 has 11 residues. The germline V gene has CDR1 DFQATT and CDR2 SNEGSKA (reference sequence). The V gene lost 4 bases and the J gene lost 9 bases, with 10 bases spanning the gap. Overall study findings and caveats: From newly produced T cells came most of the T-cell counts and diversity one year after transplant. Recipient T cells and thymic progenitors that survived gave rise to the high TCRbeta diversity observed at day 60 in some patients. Reportedly, alpha-beta T cells present about two months post-transplant originated from several hundred expanded clones of graft origin.

Unique molecular identifiers were built into the TCRbeta library. MiXCR, run by TCRdb on the PCR reads, gives a single entry per CDR3 protein. The repertoire consists of about 250,000 distinct CDR3 sequences, with 20% to 30% occurring once and the leading ten covering about 5%. Sequenced here: PBMCs, mostly from graft donor cells, sampled 360 days after TCRalphabeta/CD19-depleted stem cell transplant. The chain couples TRBV20-1 to TRBJ2-1; D is unresolved. The receptor comes from a female patient between 2 and 10 years old who had a stem cell transplant for congenital amegakaryocytic thrombocytopenia, so the T cells may come from the graft donor. Written as DNA, the CDR3 is TGCAGTGCTATTAAGGAACTTGAGCAGTTCTTC. Translation gives CSAIKELEQFF.